This is a list of T cell receptor beta chains from one sample in a study of T cell clonotyping in hematopoietic cell transplantation. This table comes from immunoSEQ multiplex PCR, and its TCRdb copy is limited to in-frame clones, with some not included. The table records about 13,000 clones, around 90% of them present only once. The sequenced sample consisted of peripheral blood mononuclear cells. These receptors were collected from a man in his thirties or forties in good health. Some clones in this sample may be carry-over from other donors' samples. The CDR3 runs from the conserved cysteine through the conserved F or W. Each record gives: CDR3 protein, CDR3 DNA, D gene, clone size, V gene, J gene. D genes are given only for firm matches. Expanded clones get a size class; other rows say once, few or many, or leave the size out.

CDR3: CASSQSPGQVGLYEQYF; DNA: TGCGCCAGCAGCCAAAGCCCCGGACAGGTCGGTCTCTACGAGCAGTACTTC; D: TRBD1; size: .; V: TRBV4-1; J: TRBJ2-7
CDR3: CASSVSTGTASYEQYF; DNA: TGTGCCAGCAGCGTCTCGACCGGGACTGCCTCCTACGAGCAGTACTTC; D: .; size: .; V: TRBV9; J: TRBJ2-7
CDR3: CASSVLATQYF; DNA: TGTGCCAGCAGCGTCCTTGCTACGCAGTATTTT; D: .; size: .; V: TRBV2; J: TRBJ2-3
CDR3: CASSGSVDTQYF; DNA: TGTGCCAGCAGTGGGAGCGTCGATACGCAGTATTTT; D: .; size: .; V: TRBV28; J: TRBJ2-3
CDR3: CASSPRGLQPPTDTQYF; DNA: TGTGCCAGCAGCCCCCGTGGCCTACAACCCCCCACAGATACGCAGTATTTT; D: .; size: .; V: TRBV11-2; J: TRBJ2-3
CDR3: CAWGPGTGRTEAFF; DNA: TGTGCCTGGGGCCCAGGGACAGGGCGGACTGAAGCTTTCTTT; D: TRBD1; size: few; V: TRBV30; J: TRBJ1-1
CDR3: CASSFRGSEAGNTEAFF; DNA: TGTGCCAGCAGCTTCAGGGGAAGTGAAGCAGGGAACACTGAAGCTTTCTTT; D: .; size: once; V: TRBV2; J: TRBJ1-1
CDR3: CASRYDQGHGYTF; DNA: TGTGCCAGCCGCTACGACCAGGGGCATGGCTACACCTTC; D: .; size: .; V: TRBV25-1; J: TRBJ1-2
CDR3: CASSSQGIGYEQYF; DNA: TGTGCCAGCAGCTCACAGGGGATCGGCTACGAGCAGTACTTC; D: TRBD1; size: .; V: TRBV7-9; J: TRBJ2-7
CDR3: CASGLNDVGTTNEKLFF; DNA: TGTGCTAGTGGTTTGAACGACGTAGGGACAACTAATGAAAAACTGTTTTTT; D: .; size: .; V: TRBV12-5; J: TRBJ1-4
CDR3: CASSLVGTQRRPMNTEAFF; DNA: TGCGCCAGCAGCTTGGTTGGGACCCAAAGGCGGCCAATGAACACTGAAGCTTTCTTT; D: .; size: .; V: TRBV5-1; J: TRBJ1-1
CDR3: CASSQQAAGANVLTF; DNA: TGTGCCAGCAGCCAACAGGCGGCGGGGGCCAACGTCCTGACTTTC; D: .; size: .; V: TRBV6-5; J: TRBJ2-6
CDR3: CASRPNTDTQYF; DNA: TGTGCCAGCAGGCCAAACACAGATACGCAGTATTTT; D: .; size: once; V: TRBV27; J: TRBJ2-3
CDR3: CASSSDSRVLHF; DNA: TGTGCCAGCAGCTCGGACAGTCGAGTCCTCCACTTT; D: .; size: .; V: TRBV7-2; J: TRBJ1-6
CDR3: CASSLPSGGAGNEQFF; DNA: TGTGCCAGCAGCCTTCCGAGCGGGGGGGCGGGGAATGAGCAGTTCTTC; D: TRBD2; size: .; V: TRBV4-2; J: TRBJ2-1
CDR3: CASGGDTYNSPLHF; DNA: TGTGCCAGCGGGGGGGACACTTATAATTCACCCCTCCACTTT; D: .; size: .; V: TRBV25-1; J: TRBJ1-6
CDR3: CASSVRAGLRAGETQYF; DNA: TGTGCCAGCAGCGTTAGGGCGGGCCTCCGTGCTGGAGAGACCCAGTACTTC; D: .; size: .; V: TRBV9; J: TRBJ2-5
CDR3: CASSLGGDGYTF; DNA: TGTGCCAGCAGCTTGGGGGGGGATGGCTACACCTTC; D: .; size: few; V: TRBV6-5; J: TRBJ1-2
CDR3: CASSHVGTIEETQYF; DNA: TGCGCCAGCAGTCACGTCGGCACTATTGAGGAGACCCAGTACTTC; D: .; size: few; V: TRBV23-1; J: TRBJ2-5
CDR3: CASSDSTNTGELFF; DNA: TGTGCCAGCAGTGACTCGACGAACACCGGGGAGCTGTTTTTT; D: .; size: .; V: TRBV6-4; J: TRBJ2-2
CDR3: CASSLRQDSVNQPQHF; DNA: TGTGCCAGCAGTCTTCGACAGGACTCCGTCAATCAGCCCCAGCATTTT; D: .; size: once; V: TRBV27; J: TRBJ1-5
CDR3: CAWSQTTQSTEAFF; DNA: TGTGCCTGGAGTCAGACCACTCAAAGCACTGAAGCTTTCTTT; D: .; size: .; V: TRBV30; J: TRBJ1-1
CDR3: CASSLTGRGGETQYF; DNA: TGCGCCAGCAGCCTTACAGGGAGGGGGGGAGAGACCCAGTACTTC; D: .; size: .; V: TRBV5-1; J: TRBJ2-5
CDR3: CASGNEKLFF; DNA: TGCGCCAGCGGGAATGAAAAACTGTTTTTT; D: .; size: .; V: TRBV4-1; J: TRBJ1-4
CDR3: CASSLGVVRDTNYGYTF; DNA: TGTGCCAGCAGCTTGGGGGTTGTCAGGGACACCAACTATGGCTACACCTTC; D: .; size: .; V: TRBV5-6; J: TRBJ1-2
CDR3: CASSQDLSQPQHF; DNA: TGTGCCAGCAGCCAAGATTTGAGTCAGCCCCAGCATTTT; D: .; size: .; V: TRBV14; J: TRBJ1-5
CDR3: CASSTRTGATPLHF; DNA: TGTGCCAGCAGTACCCGGACAGGGGCTACACCCCTCCACTTT; D: TRBD1; size: .; V: TRBV6-5; J: TRBJ1-6
CDR3: CASSPGATLHF; DNA: TGTGCCAGCAGCCCTGGGGCCACCCTCCACTTT; D: .; size: .; V: TRBV7-2; J: TRBJ1-6
CDR3: CASTGIGEKRYEQYF; DNA: TGTGCCAGCACCGGTATCGGGGAGAAACGCTACGAGCAGTACTTC; D: .; size: .; V: TRBV9; J: TRBJ2-7
CDR3: CASSWEGGNIQYF; DNA: TGTGCCAGCAGCTGGGAGGGCGGGAACATTCAGTACTTC; D: TRBD2; size: .; V: TRBV6-1; J: TRBJ2-4
CDR3: CASSLHAARDTQYF; DNA: TGTGCCAGCAGCTTGCACGCGGCGCGAGATACGCAGTATTTT; D: .; size: few; V: TRBV11-3; J: TRBJ2-3
CDR3: CASGYEGHEQYF; DNA: TGTGCCAGCGGCTACGAGGGCCACGAGCAGTACTTC; D: .; size: .; V: TRBV6-6; J: TRBJ2-7
CDR3: CASSLWTKNTGELFF; DNA: TGTGCCAGCAGTCTCTGGACAAAGAACACCGGGGAGCTGTTTTTT; D: .; size: .; V: TRBV6-1; J: TRBJ2-2
CDR3: CASSPPGQNTEAFF; DNA: TGTGCCAGCAGCCCCCCGGGACAGAACACTGAAGCTTTCTTT; D: .; size: .; V: TRBV7-3; J: TRBJ1-1
CDR3: CASSQGANYGYTF; DNA: TGTGCCAGCAGCCAAGGCGCTAACTATGGCTACACCTTC; D: .; size: .; V: TRBV14; J: TRBJ1-2
CDR3: CASSGRTVLNESLNTQYF; DNA: TGTGCCAGCAGTGGACGGACAGTCCTAAATGAGTCCCTAAATACGCAGTATTTT; D: .; size: once; V: TRBV9; J: TRBJ2-3
CDR3: CAISAQKDRHNEQFF; DNA: TGTGCCATCAGTGCACAAAAAGACAGGCACAATGAGCAGTTCTTC; D: .; size: .; V: TRBV10-3; J: TRBJ2-1
CDR3: CASSKEPGYGYTF; DNA: TGTGCCAGCAGTAAGGAGCCGGGCTATGGCTACACCTTC; D: .; size: .; V: TRBV27; J: TRBJ1-2
CDR3: CASTQGGGSYGYTF; DNA: TGTGCCAGCACCCAAGGCGGGGGGTCCTATGGCTACACCTTC; D: .; size: .; V: TRBV6-5; J: TRBJ1-2